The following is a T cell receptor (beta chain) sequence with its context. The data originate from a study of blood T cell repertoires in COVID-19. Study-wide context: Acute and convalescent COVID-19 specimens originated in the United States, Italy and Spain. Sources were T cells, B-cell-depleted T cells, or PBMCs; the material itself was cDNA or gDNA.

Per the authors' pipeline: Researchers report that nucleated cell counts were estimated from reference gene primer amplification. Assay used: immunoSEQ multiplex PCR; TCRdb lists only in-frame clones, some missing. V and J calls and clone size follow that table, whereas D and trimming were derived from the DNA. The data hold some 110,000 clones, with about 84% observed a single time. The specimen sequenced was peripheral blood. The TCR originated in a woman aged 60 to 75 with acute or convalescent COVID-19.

Here the CDR3 reads CASSWTGGASEKLFF. The CDR3 DNA reads TGTGCCAGCAGTTGGACAGGGGGCGCGAGTGAAAAACTGTTTTTT. The chain links TRBV6-5 to TRBJ1-4; 11 nucleotides align to TRBD1. The ends lost 4 bases at V and 7 bases at J; junction bases unmatched: 5. The germline V gene has CDR1 MNHEY and CDR2 SVGAGI. The CDR3 spans 15 residues.